This is a list of T cell receptor beta chains from one sample in a study of blood T cell repertoires in COVID-19. The table came from immunoSEQ multiplex PCR; TCRdb's copy has only in-frame clones and leaves some out. The sample lists about 51,000 clones, 75% to 95% occurring once. The sample was peripheral blood. These receptors all come from a man over 45 with acute or convalescent COVID-19. CDR3s include the opening cysteine and the closing phenylalanine or tryptophan. Fields, in order: CDR3 protein, CDR3 DNA, J gene, clone size, V gene, D gene. The D gene is left open where the match is weak. Rows give clone size only sometimes, using once, few, many, or a class for an expanded clone.

CDR3aa: CASSYFRTGSNEQFF
CDR3nt: TGTGCCAGCAGTTACTTTAGGACAGGATCCAATGAGCAGTTCTTC
j_gene: TRBJ2-1
abundance: NA
v_gene: TRBV6-5
d_gene: TRBD1

CDR3aa: CASSLEGGGGRYNEQFF
CDR3nt: TGCGCCAGCAGCTTGGAAGGCGGCGGGGGGCGTTACAATGAGCAGTTCTTC
j_gene: TRBJ2-1
abundance: NA
v_gene: TRBV5-1
d_gene: TRBD2

CDR3aa: CASSPSDFALGGDTQYF
CDR3nt: TGTGCCAGCAGCCCTTCGGACTTCGCCCTCGGGGGAGATACGCAGTATTTT
j_gene: TRBJ2-3
abundance: NA
v_gene: TRBV7-9
d_gene: NA

CDR3aa: CASSEYPGFLYEQYF
CDR3nt: TGTGCCAGCAGTGAATACCCAGGGTTCCTCTACGAGCAGTACTTC
j_gene: TRBJ2-7
abundance: NA
v_gene: TRBV2
d_gene: NA

CDR3aa: CASSLEIPVSSYNSPLHF
CDR3nt: TGCGCCAGCAGCCTAGAAATACCGGTGAGCTCCTATAATTCACCCCTCCACTTT
j_gene: TRBJ1-6
abundance: NA
v_gene: TRBV4-1
d_gene: NA

CDR3aa: CASRTGTVNTEAFF
CDR3nt: TGTGCCAGCCGAACCGGGACAGTGAACACTGAAGCTTTCTTT
j_gene: TRBJ1-1
abundance: NA
v_gene: TRBV28
d_gene: TRBD1

CDR3aa: CASSPWREGEQYF
CDR3nt: TGTGCCAGCAGCCCGTGGCGGGAGGGAGAGCAGTACTTC
j_gene: TRBJ2-7
abundance: NA
v_gene: TRBV14
d_gene: TRBD2

CDR3aa: CASRTGFSGNTIYF
CDR3nt: TGCGCCAGCAGGACAGGGTTCTCTGGAAACACCATATATTTT
j_gene: TRBJ1-3
abundance: NA
v_gene: TRBV5-1
d_gene: TRBD1

CDR3aa: CASSSTGTYEQYF
CDR3nt: TGCGCCAGCAGCTCCACAGGGACCTACGAGCAGTACTTC
j_gene: TRBJ2-7
abundance: NA
v_gene: TRBV5-1
d_gene: NA

CDR3aa: CASSIDIQAYNEQFF
CDR3nt: TGTGCCAGTAGTATAGATATACAGGCCTACAATGAGCAGTTCTTC
j_gene: TRBJ2-1
abundance: NA
v_gene: TRBV19
d_gene: NA

CDR3aa: CASSLGPGRAGGTQYF
CDR3nt: TGTGCCAGCAGTTTGGGCCCTGGACGGGCGGGTGGGACCCAGTACTTC
j_gene: TRBJ2-5
abundance: NA
v_gene: TRBV27
d_gene: NA

CDR3aa: CASSPRQGAANTEAFF
CDR3nt: TGTGCCAGTAGTCCTCGACAGGGGGCCGCGAACACTGAAGCTTTCTTT
j_gene: TRBJ1-1
abundance: NA
v_gene: TRBV19
d_gene: TRBD1

CDR3aa: CASSPDLGGEQYF
CDR3nt: TGTGCCAGCAGCCCCGACCTGGGGGGCGAGCAGTACTTC
j_gene: TRBJ2-7
abundance: NA
v_gene: TRBV9
d_gene: NA

CDR3aa: CASSDPASGSPLHF
CDR3nt: TGTGCCAGCAGTGATCCAGCCTCGGGGTCACCCCTCCACTTT
j_gene: TRBJ1-6
abundance: NA
v_gene: TRBV5-5
d_gene: NA

CDR3aa: CASSPHRVQETQYF
CDR3nt: TGTGCCAGCAGCCCGCACAGGGTTCAAGAGACCCAGTACTTC
j_gene: TRBJ2-5
abundance: NA
v_gene: TRBV11-2
d_gene: NA

CDR3aa: CASRNRAGANVLTF
CDR3nt: TGTGCCAGTAGAAACAGGGCTGGGGCCAACGTCCTGACTTTC
j_gene: TRBJ2-6
abundance: NA
v_gene: TRBV19
d_gene: NA

CDR3aa: CASSLRSQGVETQYF
CDR3nt: TGTGCCAGCAGCTTACGGTCCCAGGGTGTAGAGACCCAGTACTTC
j_gene: TRBJ2-5
abundance: once
v_gene: TRBV7-6
d_gene: NA

CDR3aa: CASSEGSGGPTTDTQYF
CDR3nt: TGCGCCAGCAGCGAGGGTAGCGGGGGGCCGACCACAGATACGCAGTATTTT
j_gene: TRBJ2-3
abundance: NA
v_gene: TRBV5-1
d_gene: TRBD2

CDR3aa: CASSLDRGLDF
CDR3nt: TGCGCCAGCAGCTTGGACAGGGGTTTAGATTTT
j_gene: TRBJ2-3
abundance: NA
v_gene: TRBV5-1
d_gene: TRBD1

CDR3aa: CASSLGVNSPLHF
CDR3nt: TGTGCCAGCAGCTTAGGCGTAAATTCACCCCTCCACTTT
j_gene: TRBJ1-6
abundance: once
v_gene: TRBV7-8
d_gene: NA

CDR3aa: CASSQDVPPRQGGGYTF
CDR3nt: TGTGCCAGCAGCCAAGATGTTCCACCTCGACAGGGCGGCGGCTACACCTTC
j_gene: TRBJ1-2
abundance: NA
v_gene: TRBV3-1/TRBV3-2
d_gene: TRBD1

CDR3aa: CASSRRQDTQYF
CDR3nt: TGCGCCAGCAGTCGACGACAGGATACGCAGTATTTT
j_gene: TRBJ2-3
abundance: NA
v_gene: TRBV23-1
d_gene: NA

CDR3aa: CASNSQPGQGYEQYF
CDR3nt: TGCGCCAGCAATTCTCAGCCAGGACAGGGTTACGAGCAGTACTTC
j_gene: TRBJ2-7
abundance: NA
v_gene: TRBV10-2
d_gene: TRBD1

CDR3aa: CASSDRGGLQEKLFF
CDR3nt: TGTGCCAGCTCCGATCGGGGGGGCCTTCAAGAAAAACTGTTTTTT
j_gene: TRBJ1-4
abundance: NA
v_gene: TRBV6-5
d_gene: NA

CDR3aa: CASRDLGQGRQPQHF
CDR3nt: TGTGCCAGTAGGGATCTAGGACAGGGCAGACAGCCCCAGCATTTT
j_gene: TRBJ1-5
abundance: NA
v_gene: TRBV19
d_gene: TRBD1

CDR3aa: CASYTRGGSPLHF
CDR3nt: TGTGCCAGCTATACAAGGGGGGGGTCACCCCTCCACTTT
j_gene: TRBJ1-6
abundance: NA
v_gene: TRBV6-6
d_gene: NA

CDR3aa: CASSVAQRSTDTQYF
CDR3nt: TGTGCCAGCAGCGTAGCTCAGCGGAGCACAGATACGCAGTATTTT
j_gene: TRBJ2-3
abundance: NA
v_gene: TRBV9
d_gene: NA

CDR3aa: CASSAPRRGRYNSPLHF
CDR3nt: TGTGCCAGCAGCGCACCCCGCAGGGGACGCTATAATTCACCCCTCCACTTT
j_gene: TRBJ1-6
abundance: NA
v_gene: TRBV9
d_gene: NA

CDR3aa: CASTDTGDTEAFF
CDR3nt: TGCGCCAGCACCGATACAGGGGACACTGAAGCTTTCTTT
j_gene: TRBJ1-1
abundance: NA
v_gene: TRBV23-1
d_gene: TRBD1

CDR3aa: CASSLVGSGGPTDTQYF
CDR3nt: TGTGCCAGCAGCTTAGTGGGTAGCGGGGGACCCACAGATACGCAGTATTTT
j_gene: TRBJ2-3
abundance: NA
v_gene: TRBV11-2
d_gene: TRBD2

CDR3aa: CASSLERRGYDIQYF
CDR3nt: TGCGCCAGCAGCTTGGAGCGCAGGGGGTACGACATTCAGTACTTC
j_gene: TRBJ2-4
abundance: NA
v_gene: TRBV5-1
d_gene: TRBD1

CDR3aa: CASSPSPGQGRNYGYTF
CDR3nt: TGTGCCAGCTCACCATCGCCGGGACAGGGGAGGAACTATGGCTACACCTTC
j_gene: TRBJ1-2
abundance: once
v_gene: TRBV18
d_gene: TRBD1

CDR3aa: CASSPFSGTSGAYEQYF
CDR3nt: TGTGCCAGCTCACCTTTCTCCGGGACTAGCGGAGCCTACGAGCAGTACTTC
j_gene: TRBJ2-7
abundance: NA
v_gene: TRBV18
d_gene: TRBD2

CDR3aa: CASSPRTSGNIQYF
CDR3nt: TGTGCCAGCAGCCCGAGGACTAGCGGAAACATTCAGTACTTC
j_gene: TRBJ2-4
abundance: NA
v_gene: TRBV7-2
d_gene: TRBD2

CDR3aa: CASSWTGTGGRTEAFF
CDR3nt: TGCGCCAGCAGCTGGACCGGGACAGGGGGCCGCACTGAAGCTTTCTTT
j_gene: TRBJ1-1
abundance: NA
v_gene: TRBV5-1
d_gene: TRBD1

CDR3aa: CASSKQAGGPSSYEQYF
CDR3nt: TGTGCCAGCAGCAAACAAGCGGGGGGCCCCAGCTCCTACGAGCAGTACTTC
j_gene: TRBJ2-7
abundance: NA
v_gene: TRBV7-8
d_gene: TRBD2

CDR3aa: CASRTGNTGELFF
CDR3nt: TGTGCCAGCAGAACAGGCAATACCGGGGAGCTGTTTTTT
j_gene: TRBJ2-2
abundance: few
v_gene: TRBV28
d_gene: NA

CDR3aa: CASSLRVNTIYF
CDR3nt: TGTGCCAGCAGCCTCCGGGTAAACACCATATATTTT
j_gene: TRBJ1-3
abundance: NA
v_gene: TRBV7-2
d_gene: NA

CDR3aa: CASSIGGSSYEQYF
CDR3nt: TGTGCCAGTAGTATAGGCGGGAGCTCCTACGAGCAGTACTTC
j_gene: TRBJ2-7
abundance: NA
v_gene: TRBV19
d_gene: TRBD2

CDR3aa: CASSEGGNDEAFF
CDR3nt: TGCGCCAGCAGTGAAGGGGGAAACGATGAAGCTTTCTTT
j_gene: TRBJ1-1
abundance: NA
v_gene: TRBV10-1
d_gene: NA

CDR3aa: CASTNYRVGEKLFF
CDR3nt: TGTGCCAGCACCAATTACAGGGTTGGGGAAAAACTGTTTTTT
j_gene: TRBJ1-4
abundance: few
v_gene: TRBV28
d_gene: NA

CDR3aa: CASSPRQGAGNTIYF
CDR3nt: TGTGCCAGCAGCCCGCGACAGGGGGCCGGAAACACCATATATTTT
j_gene: TRBJ1-3
abundance: NA
v_gene: TRBV9
d_gene: TRBD1

CDR3aa: CASSVEDSSPLHF
CDR3nt: TGTGCCAGCAGCGTAGAAGACAGCTCACCCCTCCACTTT
j_gene: TRBJ1-6
abundance: NA
v_gene: TRBV9
d_gene: NA

CDR3aa: CAREGQGGNEQFF
CDR3nt: TGTGCCAGAGAGGGACAGGGTGGTAATGAGCAGTTCTTC
j_gene: TRBJ2-1
abundance: NA
v_gene: TRBV2
d_gene: TRBD1

CDR3aa: CASSQERTGANYGYTF
CDR3nt: TGTGCCAGCAGCCAAGAAAGAACAGGGGCTAACTATGGCTACACCTTC
j_gene: TRBJ1-2
abundance: NA
v_gene: TRBV3-1/TRBV3-2
d_gene: TRBD1

CDR3aa: CASSSKQGQGSNEQFF
CDR3nt: TGTGCCAGCAGTTCAAAACAGGGGCAAGGGTCGAATGAGCAGTTCTTC
j_gene: TRBJ2-1
abundance: NA
v_gene: TRBV11-3
d_gene: TRBD1

CDR3aa: CASSEAGQSSGNTIYF
CDR3nt: TGTGCCAGCAGTGAAGCGGGACAGAGCTCTGGAAACACCATATATTTT
j_gene: TRBJ1-3
abundance: few
v_gene: TRBV2
d_gene: TRBD1

CDR3aa: CASSQGSGTSGQETQYF
CDR3nt: TGTGCCAGCAGCCAAGGCTCCGGGACTAGCGGCCAAGAGACCCAGTACTTC
j_gene: TRBJ2-5
abundance: NA
v_gene: TRBV3-1/TRBV3-2
d_gene: TRBD2

CDR3aa: CASSPQGYEQYF
CDR3nt: TGTGCCAGCAGCCCACAGGGTTACGAGCAGTACTTC
j_gene: TRBJ2-7
abundance: NA
v_gene: TRBV14
d_gene: NA

CDR3aa: CASSQDRGRGEAFF
CDR3nt: TGCGCCAGCAGCCAAGATCGGGGTAGAGGGGAAGCTTTCTTT
j_gene: TRBJ1-1
abundance: NA
v_gene: TRBV4-1
d_gene: NA

CDR3aa: CASSESILAAAPGELFF
CDR3nt: TGTGCCAGCAGTGAATCCATTCTAGCGGCGGCTCCCGGGGAGCTGTTTTTT
j_gene: TRBJ2-2
abundance: NA
v_gene: TRBV2
d_gene: TRBD2